This T cell receptor (beta chain) was profiled in a study of T cell repertoires in cytomegalovirus infection. The study, taken as a whole, reports: Within the response measured ex vivo, HLA-C-restricted CMV-specific TCR beta clonotypes were dominant.

This clonotype was found many times. The target antigen is unknown. The CDR3 totals 12 residues. The germline CDR1 and CDR2 sequences are SGHTA and FQGNSA. V dropped 5 bases and J dropped 9 bases, with 11 bases sitting between them. TCRdb ran MiXCR on the reads and lists one entry per CDR3 protein. The sample lists approximately 500,000 distinct CDR3 sequences; approximately 15% were seen once. V is TRBV7-2 and J is TRBJ2-1; no reliable D call. The receptor's source is a human donor in good health (CMV status not recorded). Some clones in this sample may be carry-over from other donors' samples. Sequencing was performed on CD8+ T cells from PBMCs. CDR3 DNA: TGTGCCAGCAGCCCCGGACCGGCTGAGCAGTTCTTC. Its translation is CASSPGPAEQFF.